These 28 T cell receptor beta chains came from one sample sequenced in a study of cytomegalovirus exposure and HLA in healthy donors. PCR amplification relied on 60 Vbeta primers (plus 13 Jbeta primers). Sequencing used immunoSEQ multiplex PCR; TCRdb keeps in-frame clones, though not all of them. Among about 170,000 clones, roughly 79% were seen once, and the ten largest hold roughly 5%. Sequencing was carried out using PBMCs. The receptors stem from a woman between 18 and 29 years old in good health and CMV-seropositive.

V and J are TRBV21-1 and TRBJ2-2; the table's D call of TRBD1 was not tested on the DNA. TRBV21-1 counts as a pseudogene. This CDR3 contains 18 residues. The CDR3 nucleotides read TGTGCCAGCAGCAAATCTCGTGAGTCGGACAGGAACACCGGGGAGCTGTTTTTT. This gives the protein CASSKSRESDRNTGELFF.

This rearrangement joins TRBV6-1 to TRBJ1-3; D remains unclear. The CDR3 runs 14 residues. Trimming shortened V by 4 bases and J by 0 bases, and 7 bases separated the two germline ends. Germline-derived CDR1 and CDR2 are MNHNS and SASEGT. The CDR3 loop is CASSGRDSGNTIYF. DNA of the CDR3: TGTGCCAGCAGTGGGAGAGACTCTGGAAACACCATATATTTT.

The chain links TRBV29-1 to TRBJ1-4, with 12 bases aligning to TRBD1. CDR3 size: 13 residues. Germline V gene sequence: CDR1 SQVTM, CDR2 ANQGSEA. V trimming: 7 bases; J trimming: 6 bases; junction bases outside the gene matches: 3. The CDR3 loop is CSAGQGADEKLFF. DNA of the CDR3: TGCAGCGCGGGACAGGGGGCGGATGAAAAACTGTTTTTT.

The chain couples TRBV5-1 to TRBJ2-3, with D tentatively TRBD2 (6 bases). V was cut by 0 bases and J by 2 bases, with 13 bases left in between. Germline V gives CDR1 SGHRS, CDR2 YFSETQ. The CDR3 sequence is 16 residues long. The CDR3 sequence: CASSLEGRGHTDTQYF. DNA of the CDR3: TGCGCCAGCAGCTTGGAGGGGCGGGGCCACACAGATACGCAGTATTTT.

The rearrangement uses TRBV18 and TRBJ2-3; 10 nucleotides agree with TRBD2. V shed 1 base and J 0 bases; nucleotides not matched to a gene: 4. CDR3 length: 17 residues. Germline lookup yields CDR1 KGHSH and CDR2 LQKENI. Here the CDR3 reads CASSPLAGGPSTDTQYF. The CDR3 coding sequence is TGTGCCAGCTCACCACTAGCGGGGGGACCTAGCACAGATACGCAGTATTTT.

This clone was recorded a few times. The chain recombines TRBV5-6 with TRBJ2-7, with TRBD1 matching 7 bases. The CDR3 runs 16 residues. Germline CDR1 and CDR2: SGHDT and YYEEEE. The V gene end was trimmed by 6 bases and the J gene end by 3 bases; junction bases not matched to a gene: 15. The CDR3 sequence: CASTSRWGQSYYEQYF. The CDR3 bases are TGTGCCAGCACCTCCCGGTGGGGACAGTCATACTACGAGCAGTACTTC.

A single count supports this clone. In DNA form, the CDR3 reads TGTGCCTGGAGTGACCTTCTCCAGGGAATTAGCAATCAGCCCCAGCATTTT. Its translation: CAWSDLLQGISNQPQHF. The V call is TRBV30, the J call TRBJ1-5; the D gene is possibly TRBD1 (5 bases). From germline, CDR1 is GTSNPN and CDR2 SVGIG (reference sequence). Trimming shortened V by 1 base and J by 0 bases, and 16 bases separated the two germline ends. The CDR3 has 17 amino acids.

V and J are TRBV4-2 and TRBJ2-2; D uncertain. CDR1 is LGHNA, CDR2 YNFKEQ, per germline. V lost 0 bases to trimming and J lost 7 bases, with 6 bases between them. This CDR3 has 13 amino acids. In DNA, the CDR3 is TGTGCCAGCAGCCAAGATCTCGGCGGGGAGCTGTTTTTT. This codes for CASSQDLGGELFF.

The rearrangement links TRBV6-6 to TRBJ1-2; a possible D gene is TRBD1 (5 bases). CDR3 length: 14 residues. Germline CDR1 and CDR2: MNHNY and SVGAGI (reference sequence). V was pared by 5 bases and J by 4 bases, with 14 bases between. The CDR3 DNA sequence: TGTGCCAGCAGTCTTGGGGGGGAAAGCTATGGCTACACCTTC. Amino acids: CASSLGGESYGYTF.

This clone was counted a few times. The chain couples TRBV28 to TRBJ2-2; no definite D call. Germline lookup yields CDR1 MDHEN and CDR2 SYDVKM. The length of the CDR3 is 18 residues. V was trimmed by 5 bases and J by 0 bases, leaving 19 bases between them. The CDR3 protein is CASSAMPPSFSNTGELFF. In DNA, the CDR3 is TGTGCCAGCAGTGCGATGCCCCCTTCCTTCTCGAACACCGGGGAGCTGTTTTTT.

The chain's CDR3 is CASSVASSGLGETQYF. CDR3 in DNA: TGTGCCAGCAGCGTAGCTAGTAGCGGCCTAGGGGAGACCCAGTACTTC. The V and J genes are TRBV9 and TRBJ2-5; a possible D gene is TRBD2 (6 bases). This CDR3 has 16 amino acids. Germline V lookup: CDR1 SGDLS, CDR2 YYNGEE. With 0 bases removed from V and 5 bases from J, the gap between germline ends came to 17 bases.

This CDR3 is CASSSTGPSSYNSPLHF. The CDR3 DNA is TGTGCCAGCAGCTCTACAGGGCCCAGCTCCTATAATTCACCCCTCCACTTT. J is TRBJ1-6 and V is TRBV7-9; D might be TRBD1 (6 bases). Germline-derived CDR1 and CDR2 are SEHNR and FQNEAQ (reference sequence). The CDR3 spans 17 residues. Between the trimmed V and J ends, which lost 4 bases and 0 bases, there was a span of 13 bases. The full variable domain, completed using reference TRBV7-9 and TRBJ1-6, is DTGVSQNPRHKITKRGQNVTFRCDPISEHNRLYWYRQTLGQGPEFLTYFQNEAQLEKSRLLSDRFSAERPKGSFSTLEIQRTEQGDSAMYLCASSSTGPSSYNSPLHFGNGTRLTVT.

This chain links TRBV29-1 with TRBJ2-1, with TRBD2 as a possible D gene (6 bases). Trimming removed 7 bases from V and 0 bases from J, with 13 bases in between. The CDR3 covers 14 residues. Germline-derived CDR1 and CDR2 are SQVTM and ANQGSEA. CDR3 sequence: CSAVGRISYNEQFF. CDR3 in DNA: TGCAGCGCCGTGGGGAGGATCTCCTACAATGAGCAGTTCTTC.

The rearrangement links TRBV2 to TRBJ1-2; D not resolved. Germline-derived CDR1 and CDR2 are SNHLY and FYNNEI. This CDR3 comprises 13 residues. Deletions cut 7 bases from V and 2 bases from J, with 11 bases between. The DNA for the CDR3 is TGTGCCAGCAATATTGATCTAAACTATGGCTACACCTTC. Translated, it gives CASNIDLNYGYTF. Together with reference TRBV2 and TRBJ1-2, the CDR3 gives the full variable domain: EPEVTQTPSHQVTQMGQEVILRCVPISNHLYFYWYRQILGQKVEFLVSFYNNEISEKSEIFDDQFSVERPDGSNFTLKIRSTKLEDSAMYFCASNIDLNYGYTFGSGTRLTVV.

The CDR3 loop is CASSFGVSYNEQFF. CDR3 nucleotide sequence: TGTGCCAGCAGCTTCGGGGTATCCTACAATGAGCAGTTCTTC. The chain links TRBV5-6 to TRBJ2-1; a weak D match, TRBD2 (5 bases). Between the trimmed V and J ends, which lost 2 bases and 1 base, there was a span of 7 bases. The length of the CDR3 is 14 residues. In germline, CDR1 is SGHDT, CDR2 YYEEEE. The full variable domain, its missing parts supplied by reference TRBV5-6 and TRBJ2-1, is DAGVTQSPTHLIKTRGQQVTLRCSPKSGHDTVSWYQQALGQGPQFIFQYYEEEERQRGNFPDRFSGHQFPNYSSELNVNALLLGDSALYLCASSFGVSYNEQFFGPGTRLTVL.

V gene TRBV4-3 combines with J gene TRBJ1-1; D might be TRBD1 (6 bases). The CDR3 spans 19 residues. Trimming cost V 4 bases and J 5 bases, with 29 bases left between them. Germline V gene lookup returns CDR1 LGHNA and CDR2 YSLEER. The CDR3 DNA reads as TGCGCCAGCAGCCCCAGTGGGGGAGCGGGGGCTAGGGGTGTAACTGAAGCTTTCTTT. It is translated as CASSPSGGAGARGVTEAFF.

The chain has TRBV27 and TRBJ2-1; 8 bases are shared with TRBD1. The CDR3 runs 18 residues. Germline assignment: CDR1 MNHEY and CDR2 SMNVEV (reference sequence). Trimming cost V 4 bases and J 0 bases; bases outside gene matches: 11. CDR3 sequence (DNA): TGTGCCAGCAGTTCCTACGTTTGGACAGGGAGCTCCTACAATGAGCAGTTCTTC. It specifies CASSSYVWTGSSYNEQFF.

This clone has only a few counts. The chain uses TRBV10-1 and TRBJ2-7, with D uncertain. The germline V gene encodes CDR1 WNHNN and CDR2 SYGVQD (reference sequence). This CDR3 comprises 9 residues. Trimming pared 5 bases from V and 7 bases from J, leaving 3 bases between. CDR3 residues: CASSREQYF. The DNA for the CDR3 is TGCGCCAGCAGTCGGGAGCAGTACTTC.

V and J are TRBV27 and TRBJ2-3; 12 bases fit TRBD1. V dropped 7 bases and J dropped 4; count of bases not matched to a gene: 6. Germline lookup yields CDR1 MNHEY and CDR2 SMNVEV (reference sequence). The CDR3 length is 15 residues. CDR3 sequence: CASKPGTGGPDTQYF. CDR3 in DNA: TGTGCCAGCAAACCCGGGACAGGGGGCCCAGATACGCAGTATTTT.

The chain recombines TRBV29-1 with TRBJ2-3; no clear D gene. Trimming took 7 bases from V and 6 from J, leaving 11 bases between them. This CDR3 region has 11 residues. Germline CDR1 SQVTM, CDR2 ANQGSEA. This CDR3 reads CSAPFMDTQYF. CDR3 nucleotide sequence: TGCAGCGCCCCCTTTATGGATACGCAGTATTTT.

CDR3 sequence (DNA): TGCGCCAGCAGTGACCCCTGGGAGGACAATTCACCCCTCCACTTT. Protein product: CASSDPWEDNSPLHF. The rearrangement joins TRBV4-1 to TRBJ1-6; D gene uncertain. Germline CDR1 MGHRA, CDR2 YSYEKL. V was cut by 6 bases and J by 7 bases, with 16 bases left in between. The CDR3 consists of 15 residues.

The chain carries TRBV7-2 and TRBJ2-7; 11 nucleotides line up with TRBD2. The trim removed 7 bases at V and 3 bases at J, leaving 17 bases unmatched. The CDR3 has 18 residues. Germline values: CDR1 SGHTA, CDR2 FQGNSA. The CDR3 is CASTRGASGGPPIYEQYF. The DNA for the CDR3 is TGTGCCAGCACCCGCGGGGCTAGCGGGGGGCCGCCAATCTACGAGCAGTACTTC. The full variable domain, its missing parts supplied by reference TRBV7-2 and TRBJ2-7, is GAGVSQSPSNKVTEKGKDVELRCDPISGHTALYWYRQSLGQGLEFLIYFQGNSAPDKSGLPSDRFSAERTGGSVSTLTIQRTQQEDSAVYLCASTRGASGGPPIYEQYFGPGTRLTVT.

This rearrangement joins TRBV9 to TRBJ2-7, with D tentatively TRBD2 (7 bases). CDR1 is SGDLS and CDR2 is YYNGEE in the germline V gene. The CDR3 is 14 residues long. V lost 0 bases and J 7 bases, leaving 14 bases between the germline ends. The CDR3 sequence is CASSVGRGRGEQYF. DNA for the CDR3: TGTGCCAGCAGCGTAGGAAGGGGGAGGGGGGAGCAGTACTTC. Drawing the rest from reference TRBV9 and TRBJ2-7, the complete variable domain is DSGVTQTPKHLITATGQRVTLRCSPRSGDLSVYWYQQSLDQGLQFLIQYYNGEERAKGNILERFSAQQFPDLHSELNLSSLELGDSALYFCASSVGRGRGEQYFGPGTRLTVT.

The V call is TRBV10-3, the J call TRBJ1-6, with 11 bases identical to TRBD1. Per germline, CDR1 ENHRY and CDR2 SYGVKD. V was clipped by 4 bases and J by 5 bases; unmatched bases: 7. The CDR3 has 17 amino acids. CDR3 region: CAISARGQGVNNSPLHF. The CDR3 bases are TGTGCCATCAGTGCCCGGGGACAGGGGGTGAATAATTCACCCCTCCACTTT.

This chain links TRBV10-3 with TRBJ2-2; 10 bases fit TRBD1. CDR1 is ENHRY and CDR2 is SYGVKD in the germline V gene. The J segment lost 7 bases and the V segment lost 0 bases, leaving 2 bases of the junction unmatched. This CDR3 is built from 15 residues. The CDR3 region has the DNA TGTGCCATCAGTGAGTCGACAGGGGGCTACGGGGAGCTGTTTTTT. Protein: CAISESTGGYGELFF.

The chain carries TRBV19 and TRBJ1-5; D unresolved. The V gene's germline CDR1 is LNHDA and CDR2 SQIVND (reference sequence). The CDR3 spans 13 residues. V was pared by 5 bases and J by 5 bases, with 10 bases between. The CDR3 DNA is TGTGCCAGTAGTCCAAGCCTAGATCAGCCCCAGCATTTT. The encoded protein is CASSPSLDQPQHF.

The rearrangement links TRBV5-1 to TRBJ2-1, with D perhaps TRBD1 (6 bases). Trimming stripped 4 bases from V and 10 bases from J, with 18 bases between. The CDR3 has 14 amino acids. Germline V gives CDR1 SGHRS, CDR2 YFSETQ. CDR3 nucleotides: TGCGCCAGCAGCCCCATTTCAGGGGCCCCCGAGCAGTTCTTC. Translating it yields CASSPISGAPEQFF.

J is TRBJ2-2 and V is TRBV5-1; TRBD2 is a possible D gene (7 bases). There are 17 residues in the CDR3. The V end was cut by 0 bases, the J end by 3 bases, with 15 bases between. The germline CDR1 and CDR2 sequences are SGHRS and YFSETQ. The CDR3 protein is CASSLDVWGGDTGELFF. CDR3 nucleotides: TGCGCCAGCAGCTTGGACGTGTGGGGGGGCGACACCGGGGAGCTGTTTTTT.